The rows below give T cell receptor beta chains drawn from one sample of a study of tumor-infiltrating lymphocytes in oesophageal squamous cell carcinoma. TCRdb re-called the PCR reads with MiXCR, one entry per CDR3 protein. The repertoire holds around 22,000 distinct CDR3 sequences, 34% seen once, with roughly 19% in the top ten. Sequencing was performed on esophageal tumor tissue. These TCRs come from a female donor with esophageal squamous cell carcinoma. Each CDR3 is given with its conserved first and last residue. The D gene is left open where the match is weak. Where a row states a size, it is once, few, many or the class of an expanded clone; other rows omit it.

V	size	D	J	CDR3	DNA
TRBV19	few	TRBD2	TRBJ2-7	CASRAQLAGVLDEQYF	TGTGCCAGTAGAGCCCAACTAGCGGGAGTCCTTGATGAGCAGTACTTC
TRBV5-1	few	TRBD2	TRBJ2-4	CASSLVGLAGGGDIQYF	TGCGCCAGCAGCTTGGTAGGACTAGCGGGAGGAGGGGACATTCAGTACTTC
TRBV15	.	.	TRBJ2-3	CATSRDPADTQYF	TGTGCCACCAGCAGAGATCCAGCAGATACGCAGTATTTT
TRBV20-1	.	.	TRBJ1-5	CSARDPLYRDQPQHF	TGCAGTGCTAGAGATCCCCTGTATCGGGATCAGCCCCAGCATTTT
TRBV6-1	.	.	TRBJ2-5	CASRPDRRPGETQYF	TGTGCCAGCAGACCCGACAGAAGGCCGGGAGAGACCCAGTACTTC
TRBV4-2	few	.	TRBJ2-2	CASRIEEGRPGELFF	TGTGCCAGCAGGATCGAGGAGGGCCGACCCGGGGAGCTGTTTTTT
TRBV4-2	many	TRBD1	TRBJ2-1	CASSQDWDRFSEQFF	TGTGCCAGCAGCCAAGATTGGGACAGGTTTTCTGAGCAGTTCTTC
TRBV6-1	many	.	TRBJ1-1	CASTPLNTEAFF	TGTGCCAGCACCCCCTTGAACACTGAAGCTTTCTTT
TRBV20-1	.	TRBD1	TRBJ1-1	CSASPLQGVNTEAFF	TGCAGTGCTAGTCCCCTCCAGGGGGTTAACACTGAAGCTTTCTTT
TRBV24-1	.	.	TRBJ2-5	CATSPSGSQETQYF	TGTGCCACCAGCCCATCAGGGTCCCAAGAGACCCAGTACTTC
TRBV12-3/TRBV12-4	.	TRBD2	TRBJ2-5	CASSLNSGGQETQYF	TGTGCCAGCAGTTTGAATAGCGGGGGGCAAGAGACCCAGTACTTC
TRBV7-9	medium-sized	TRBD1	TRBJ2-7	CASSLGTGSHEQYF	TGTGCCAGCAGCTTAGGGACAGGGAGCCACGAGCAGTACTTC
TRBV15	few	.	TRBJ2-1	CATRGGYNSPLHF	TGTGCCACCAGGGGGGGTTATAATTCACCCCTCCACTTC
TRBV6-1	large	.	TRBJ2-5	CASSGRAVQETQYF	TGTGCCAGCAGTGGAAGGGCGGTCCAAGAGACCCAGTACTTC
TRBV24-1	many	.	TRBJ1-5	CATSDSRFGGNQPQHF	TGTGCCACCAGTGATTCTAGGTTTGGGGGCAATCAGCCCCAGCATTTT
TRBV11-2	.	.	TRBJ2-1	CASSLQGGLGYEQFF	TGTGCCAGCAGCCTACAAGGGGGTCTCGGGTATGAGCAGTTCTTC
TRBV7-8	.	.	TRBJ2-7	CASSLYAQGNYEQYF	TGTGCCAGCAGCTTGTATGCCCAGGGTAACTACGAGCAGTACTTC
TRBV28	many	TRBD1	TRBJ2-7	CASSLPGTGGSGQYF	TGTGCCAGCAGTTTACCCGGGACAGGGGGTAGTGGGCAGTACTTC
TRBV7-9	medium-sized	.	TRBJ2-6	CASSLYGRVSPGSGANVLTF	TGTGCCAGCAGCTTATACGGCAGGGTAAGCCCTGGATCTGGGGCCAACGTCCTGACTTTC
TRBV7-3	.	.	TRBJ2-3	CASRLPRVAGDTQYF	TGTGCCAGCAGACTACCCCGGGTAGCAGGCGATACGCAGTATTTT
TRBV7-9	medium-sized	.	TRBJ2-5	CASSLASRATQYF	TGTGCCAGCAGCTTAGCGTCCCGAGCGACCCAGTACTTC
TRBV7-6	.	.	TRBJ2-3	CASGAHDQFF	TGTGCCAGCGGAGCCCATGATCAGTTCTTT
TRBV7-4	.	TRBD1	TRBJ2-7	CASSGQGTAEQYF	TGTGCCAGCAGCGGACAGGGTACTGCCGAGCAGTACTTC
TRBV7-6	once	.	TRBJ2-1	CASSLVGGPYNEQFF	TGTGCCAGCAGCTTAGTCGGGGGGCCTTACAATGAGCAGTTCTTC
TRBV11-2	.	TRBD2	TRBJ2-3	CASSSPSGRALDTQYF	TGTGCCAGCAGCTCACCTAGCGGGAGGGCCCTAGATACGCAGTATTTT
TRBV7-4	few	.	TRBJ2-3	CASSPGDDLKDTQYF	TGTGCCAGCAGCCCCGGAGACGACCTTAAAGATACGCAGTATTTT
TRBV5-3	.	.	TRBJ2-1	CASSWRTVNNEQFF	TGCGCCAGCAGCTGGAGGACGGTGAACAATGAGCAGTTCTTC
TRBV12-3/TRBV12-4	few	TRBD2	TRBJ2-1	CASSFGGGTIEQFF	TGTGCCAGCAGTTTTGGGGGAGGGACGATTGAGCAGTTCTTC
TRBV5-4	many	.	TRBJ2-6	CATSPRGLAGANVLTF	TGTGCCACTTCCCCCCGGGGGCTCGCTGGGGCCAACGTCCTGACTTTC
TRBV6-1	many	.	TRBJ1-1	CASRGTPPAGTEAFF	TGTGCCAGCAGGGGAACCCCCCCCGCGGGAACTGAAGCTTTCTTT
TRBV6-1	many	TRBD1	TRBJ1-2	CATNKPDRSSEGYTF	TGTGCCACCAACAAACCGGACAGGTCTTCGGAAGGCTACACCTTC
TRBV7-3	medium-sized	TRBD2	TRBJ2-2	CASSLVLAGPGELFF	TGTGCCAGCAGTTTAGTACTAGCGGGACCCGGGGAGCTGTTTTTT
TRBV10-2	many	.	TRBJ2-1	CASSEGSPAYNEQFF	TGCGCCAGCAGTGAGGGCAGTCCTGCCTACAATGAGCAGTTCTTC
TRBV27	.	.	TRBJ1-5	CASSLQGFGNQRQHF	TGTGCCAGCAGTTTACAGGGGTTCGGCAATCAGCGCCAGCATTTT
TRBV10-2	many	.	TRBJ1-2	CASRRDTGEVNYGYTF	TGCGCCAGCCGTCGGGATACGGGGGAGGTGAACTATGGCTACACCTTC
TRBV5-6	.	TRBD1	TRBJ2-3	CASSLDRTGAGTDTQYF	TGTGCCAGCAGCTTGGATAGGACAGGGGCAGGGACAGATACGCAGTATTTT
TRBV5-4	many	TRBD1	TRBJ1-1	CASSLRTGRDTEAFF	TGTGCCAGCAGCTTGAGGACAGGGAGGGACACTGAAGCTTTCTTT